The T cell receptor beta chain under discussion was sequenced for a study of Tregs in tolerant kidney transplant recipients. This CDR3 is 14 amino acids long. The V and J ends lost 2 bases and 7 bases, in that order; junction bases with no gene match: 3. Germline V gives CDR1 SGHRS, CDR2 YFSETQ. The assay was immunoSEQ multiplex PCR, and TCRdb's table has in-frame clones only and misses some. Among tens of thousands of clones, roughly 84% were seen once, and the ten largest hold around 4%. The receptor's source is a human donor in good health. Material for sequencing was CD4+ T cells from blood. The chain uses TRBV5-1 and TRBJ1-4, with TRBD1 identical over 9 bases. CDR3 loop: CASSLRQGVEKLFF. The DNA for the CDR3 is TGCGCCAGCAGCTTACGACAGGGGGTTGAAAAACTGTTTTTT.